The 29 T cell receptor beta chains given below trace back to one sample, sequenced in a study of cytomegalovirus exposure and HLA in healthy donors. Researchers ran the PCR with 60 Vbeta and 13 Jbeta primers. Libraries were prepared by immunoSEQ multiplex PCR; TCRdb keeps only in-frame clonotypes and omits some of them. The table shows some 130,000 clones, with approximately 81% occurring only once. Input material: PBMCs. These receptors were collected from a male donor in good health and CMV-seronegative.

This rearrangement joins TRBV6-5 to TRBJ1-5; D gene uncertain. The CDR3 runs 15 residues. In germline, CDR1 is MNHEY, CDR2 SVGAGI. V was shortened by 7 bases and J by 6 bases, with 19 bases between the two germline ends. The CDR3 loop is CASNQWASGGQPQHF. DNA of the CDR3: TGTGCCAGCAACCAATGGGCCTCGGGAGGTCAGCCCCAGCATTTT.

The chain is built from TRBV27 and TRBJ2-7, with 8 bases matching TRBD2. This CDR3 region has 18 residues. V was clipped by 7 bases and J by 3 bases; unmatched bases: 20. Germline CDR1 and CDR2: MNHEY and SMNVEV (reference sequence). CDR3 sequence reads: CASNYPTGPLAGGYEQYF. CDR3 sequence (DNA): TGTGCCAGCAATTACCCTACGGGCCCGCTAGCGGGCGGCTACGAGCAGTACTTC.

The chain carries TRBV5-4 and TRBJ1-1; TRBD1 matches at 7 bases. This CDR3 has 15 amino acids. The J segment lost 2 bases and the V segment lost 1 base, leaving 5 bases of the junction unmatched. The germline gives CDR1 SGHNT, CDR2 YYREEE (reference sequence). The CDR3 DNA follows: TGTGCCAGCAGCTTGAGTCGGACAGGCAACACTGAAGCTTTCTTT. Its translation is CASSLSRTGNTEAFF.

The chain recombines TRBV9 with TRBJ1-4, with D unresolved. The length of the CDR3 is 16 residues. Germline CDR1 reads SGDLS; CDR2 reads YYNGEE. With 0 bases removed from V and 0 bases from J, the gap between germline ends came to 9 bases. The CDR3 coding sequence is TGTGCCAGCAGCGTAGCACAGCCAGCAACTAATGAAAAACTGTTTTTT. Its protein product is CASSVAQPATNEKLFF.

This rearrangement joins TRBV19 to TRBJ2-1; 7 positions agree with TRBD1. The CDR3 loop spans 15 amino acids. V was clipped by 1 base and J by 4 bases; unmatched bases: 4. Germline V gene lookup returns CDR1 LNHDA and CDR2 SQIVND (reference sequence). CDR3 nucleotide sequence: TGTGCCAGTAGTATAGGAGGGGGCCCTTACAATGAGCAGTTCTTC. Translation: CASSIGGGPYNEQFF.

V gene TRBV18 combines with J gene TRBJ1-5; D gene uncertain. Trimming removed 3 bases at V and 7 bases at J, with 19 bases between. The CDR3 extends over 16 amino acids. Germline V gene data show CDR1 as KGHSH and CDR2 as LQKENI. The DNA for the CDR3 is TGTGCCAGCTCACCCGAAAAAGGGAGGGCCGGGCAGCCCCAGCATTTT. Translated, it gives CASSPEKGRAGQPQHF.

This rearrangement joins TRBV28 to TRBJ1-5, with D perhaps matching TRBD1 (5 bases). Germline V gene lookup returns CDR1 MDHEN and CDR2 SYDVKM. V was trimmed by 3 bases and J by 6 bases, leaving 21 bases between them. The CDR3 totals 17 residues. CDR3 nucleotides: TGTGCCAGCAGTTTGCCCGGTTGGGCAGGGTATGGTCAGCCCCAGCATTTT. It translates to CASSLPGWAGYGQPQHF.

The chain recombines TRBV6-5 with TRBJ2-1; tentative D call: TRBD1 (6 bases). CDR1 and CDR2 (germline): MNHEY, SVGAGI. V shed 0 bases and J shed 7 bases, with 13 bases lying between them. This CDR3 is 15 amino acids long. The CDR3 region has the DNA TGTGCCAGCAGTTACTCGATTCAGGGGTTGAATGAGCAGTTCTTC. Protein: CASSYSIQGLNEQFF.

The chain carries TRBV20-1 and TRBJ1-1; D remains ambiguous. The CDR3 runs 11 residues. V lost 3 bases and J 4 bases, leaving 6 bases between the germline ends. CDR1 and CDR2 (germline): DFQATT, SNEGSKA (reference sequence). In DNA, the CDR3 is TGCAGTGCTAGTGGCCCCACTGAAGCTTTCTTT. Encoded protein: CSASGPTEAFF.

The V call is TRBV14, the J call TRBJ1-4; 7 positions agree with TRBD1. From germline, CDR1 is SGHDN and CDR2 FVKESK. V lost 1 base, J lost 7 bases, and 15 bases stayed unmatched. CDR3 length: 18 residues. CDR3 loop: CASSQGGKGALGREKLFF. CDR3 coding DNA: TGTGCCAGCAGCCAAGGGGGTAAGGGGGCCCTTGGACGTGAAAAACTGTTTTTT.

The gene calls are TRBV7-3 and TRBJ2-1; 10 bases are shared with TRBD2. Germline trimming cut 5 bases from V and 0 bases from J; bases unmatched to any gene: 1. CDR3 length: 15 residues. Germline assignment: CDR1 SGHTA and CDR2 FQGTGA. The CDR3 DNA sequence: TGTGCCAGCAGCCCTAGCGGGAGCTCCTACAATGAGCAGTTCTTC. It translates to CASSPSGSSYNEQFF. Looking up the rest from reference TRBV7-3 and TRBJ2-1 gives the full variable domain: GAGVSQTPSNKVTEKGKYVELRCDPISGHTALYWYRQSLGQGPEFLIYFQGTGAADDSGLPNDRFFAVRPEGSVSTLKIQRTERGDSAVYLCASSPSGSSYNEQFFGPGTRLTVL.

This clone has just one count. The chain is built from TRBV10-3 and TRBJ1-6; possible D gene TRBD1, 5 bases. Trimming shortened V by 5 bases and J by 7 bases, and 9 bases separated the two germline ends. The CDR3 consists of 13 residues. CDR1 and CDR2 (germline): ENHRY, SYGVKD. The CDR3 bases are TGTGCCATCAGTAGGGACTCCAATTCACCCCTCCACTTT. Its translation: CAISRDSNSPLHF.

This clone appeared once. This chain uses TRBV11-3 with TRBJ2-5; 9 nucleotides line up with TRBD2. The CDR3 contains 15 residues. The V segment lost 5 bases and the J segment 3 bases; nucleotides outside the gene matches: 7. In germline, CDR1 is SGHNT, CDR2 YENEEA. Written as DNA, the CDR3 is TGTGCCAGCAGCCCCGGGACTAGCATTGAAGAGACCCAGTACTTC. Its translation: CASSPGTSIEETQYF.

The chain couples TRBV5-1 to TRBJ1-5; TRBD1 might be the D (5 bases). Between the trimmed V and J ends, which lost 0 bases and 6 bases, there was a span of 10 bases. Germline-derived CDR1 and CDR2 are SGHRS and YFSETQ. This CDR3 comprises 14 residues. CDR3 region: CASSLAGGSQPQHF. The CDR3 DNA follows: TGCGCCAGCAGCTTGGCCGGGGGATCTCAGCCCCAGCATTTT.

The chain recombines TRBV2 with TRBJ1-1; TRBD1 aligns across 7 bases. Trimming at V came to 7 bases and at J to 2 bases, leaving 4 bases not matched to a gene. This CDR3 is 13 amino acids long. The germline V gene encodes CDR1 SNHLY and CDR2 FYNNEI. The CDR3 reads CASTYRGNTEAFF. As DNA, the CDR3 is TGTGCCAGCACCTACAGGGGTAACACTGAAGCTTTCTTT.

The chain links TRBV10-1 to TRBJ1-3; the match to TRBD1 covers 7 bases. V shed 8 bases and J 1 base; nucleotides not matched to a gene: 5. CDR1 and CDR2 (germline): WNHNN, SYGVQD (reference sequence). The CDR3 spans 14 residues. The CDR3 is CASGPGQSGNTIYF. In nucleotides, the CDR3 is TGCGCCAGCGGGCCGGGACAGTCTGGAAACACCATATATTTT.

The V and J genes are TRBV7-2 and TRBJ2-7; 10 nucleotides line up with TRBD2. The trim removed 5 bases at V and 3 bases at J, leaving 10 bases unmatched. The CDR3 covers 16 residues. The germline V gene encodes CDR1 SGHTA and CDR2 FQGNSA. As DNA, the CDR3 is TGTGCCAGCAGCCCAGCGGGGGGGCAAGGGGGCTACGAGCAGTACTTC. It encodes CASSPAGGQGGYEQYF.

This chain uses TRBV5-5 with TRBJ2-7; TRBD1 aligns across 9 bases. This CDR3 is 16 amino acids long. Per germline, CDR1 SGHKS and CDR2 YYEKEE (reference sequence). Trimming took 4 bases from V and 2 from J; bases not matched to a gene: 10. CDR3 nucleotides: TGTGCCAGCAGCCCCCAGGGACAGGGCCTTACCTACGAGCAGTACTTC. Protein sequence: CASSPQGQGLTYEQYF.

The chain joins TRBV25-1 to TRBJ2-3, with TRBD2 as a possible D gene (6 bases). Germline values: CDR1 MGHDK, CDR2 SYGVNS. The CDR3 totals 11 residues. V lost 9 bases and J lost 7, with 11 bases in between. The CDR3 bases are TGTGCCAGTAGGGACTTTAATACGCAGTATTTT. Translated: CASRDFNTQYF.

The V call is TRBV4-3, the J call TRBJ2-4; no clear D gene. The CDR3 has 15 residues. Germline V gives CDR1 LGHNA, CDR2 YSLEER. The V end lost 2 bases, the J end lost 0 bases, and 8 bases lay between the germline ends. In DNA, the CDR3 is TGCGCCAGCAGCCAAACCTCAGTAGCCAAAAACATTCAGTACTTC. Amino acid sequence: CASSQTSVAKNIQYF.

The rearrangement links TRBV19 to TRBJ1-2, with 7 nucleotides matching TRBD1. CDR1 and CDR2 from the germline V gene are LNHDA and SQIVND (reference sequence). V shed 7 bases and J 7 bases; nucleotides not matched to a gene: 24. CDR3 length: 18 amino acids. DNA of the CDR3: TGTGCCAGTAATGGTATGGCCGGGACAGCCCCTTCTAAAGGTGGCTACACCTTC. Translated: CASNGMAGTAPSKGGYTF.

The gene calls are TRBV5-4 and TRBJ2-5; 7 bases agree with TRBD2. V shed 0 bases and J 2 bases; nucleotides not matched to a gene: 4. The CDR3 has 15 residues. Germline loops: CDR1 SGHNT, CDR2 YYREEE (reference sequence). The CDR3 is CASSLGLAEQETQYF. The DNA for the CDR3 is TGTGCCAGCAGCTTGGGACTAGCAGAGCAAGAGACCCAGTACTTC.

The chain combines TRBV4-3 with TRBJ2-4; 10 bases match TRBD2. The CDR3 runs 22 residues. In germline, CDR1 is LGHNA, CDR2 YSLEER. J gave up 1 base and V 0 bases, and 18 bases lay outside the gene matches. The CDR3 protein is CASSQDPPVTSGASGAKNIQYF. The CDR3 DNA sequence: TGCGCCAGCAGCCAAGACCCCCCGGTAACTAGCGGGGCCTCGGGGGCCAAAAACATTCAGTACTTC.

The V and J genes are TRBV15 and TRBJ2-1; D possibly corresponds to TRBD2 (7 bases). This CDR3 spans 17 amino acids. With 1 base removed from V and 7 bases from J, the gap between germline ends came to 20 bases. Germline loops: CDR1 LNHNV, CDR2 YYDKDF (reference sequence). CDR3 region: CATSRGGLAEGGNEQFF. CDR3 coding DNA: TGTGCCACCAGCAGAGGGGGTCTAGCGGAGGGGGGGAATGAGCAGTTCTTC.

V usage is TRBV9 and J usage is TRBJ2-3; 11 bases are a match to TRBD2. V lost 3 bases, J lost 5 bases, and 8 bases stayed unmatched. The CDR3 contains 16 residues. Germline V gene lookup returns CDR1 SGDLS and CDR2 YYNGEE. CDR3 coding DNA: TGTGCCAGCAGCGCGGTAGCGGGGGGGCCCGGAGATACGCAGTATTTT. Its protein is CASSAVAGGPGDTQYF.

For the CDR3, the DNA is TGTGCCAGCAGCCGCGGGGCGGGGGAAACCGGGGAGCTGTTTTTT. This translates into CASSRGAGETGELFF. The chain joins TRBV5-4 to TRBJ2-2; 7 nucleotides align to TRBD2. Trimming took 4 bases from V and 5 from J; bases not matched to a gene: 8. This CDR3 is built from 15 residues. CDR1 SGHNT and CDR2 YYREEE come from the germline V gene (reference sequence).

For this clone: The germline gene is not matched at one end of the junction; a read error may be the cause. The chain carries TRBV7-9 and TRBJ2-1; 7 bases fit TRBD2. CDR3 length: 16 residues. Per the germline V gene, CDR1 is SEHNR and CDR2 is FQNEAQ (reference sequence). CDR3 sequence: CSSSPADREGYNEQFF. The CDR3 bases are TGTTCCAGCAGCCCGGCGGATAGGGAGGGTTACAATGAGCAGTTCTTC.

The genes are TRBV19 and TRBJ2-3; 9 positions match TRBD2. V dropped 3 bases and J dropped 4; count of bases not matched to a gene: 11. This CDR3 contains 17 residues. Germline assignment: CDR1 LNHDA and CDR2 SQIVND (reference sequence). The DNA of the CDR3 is TGTGCCAGTAGTATGGGGACTAGCCGAGGCCTGTCAGATACGCAGTATTTT. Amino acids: CASSMGTSRGLSDTQYF.

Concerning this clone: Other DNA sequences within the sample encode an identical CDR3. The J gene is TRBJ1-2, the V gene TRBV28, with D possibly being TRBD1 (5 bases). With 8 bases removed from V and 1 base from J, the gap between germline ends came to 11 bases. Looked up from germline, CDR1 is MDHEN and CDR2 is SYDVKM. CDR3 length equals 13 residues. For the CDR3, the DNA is TGTGCCAGCCGTACCGGGGGTAACTATGGCTACACCTTC. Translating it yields CASRTGGNYGYTF.